This entry describes one T cell receptor (beta chain). Noted time point: pre-treatment baseline. The CDR3 covers 11 residues. V lost 5 bases, J lost 14 bases, and 3 bases stayed unmatched. From germline, CDR1 is DFQATT and CDR2 SNEGSKA (reference sequence). Profiling relied on immunoSEQ multiplex PCR, and the TCRdb table lists in-frame clones only, not all of them. The sample shows about 12,000 clones, roughly 90% of them seen only once. The sample comes from a study of blood T cell dynamics during melanoma immunotherapy. The source material was blood, sampled from a patient treated with checkpoint blockade. This sequence originates from a human donor with melanoma. The chain employs TRBV20-1 and TRBJ1-6; 10 bases line up with TRBD1. The CDR3 DNA is TGCAGTGCTGGGGGGACAGGGGCCCTCCACTTT. Amino acid sequence: CSAGGTGALHF.